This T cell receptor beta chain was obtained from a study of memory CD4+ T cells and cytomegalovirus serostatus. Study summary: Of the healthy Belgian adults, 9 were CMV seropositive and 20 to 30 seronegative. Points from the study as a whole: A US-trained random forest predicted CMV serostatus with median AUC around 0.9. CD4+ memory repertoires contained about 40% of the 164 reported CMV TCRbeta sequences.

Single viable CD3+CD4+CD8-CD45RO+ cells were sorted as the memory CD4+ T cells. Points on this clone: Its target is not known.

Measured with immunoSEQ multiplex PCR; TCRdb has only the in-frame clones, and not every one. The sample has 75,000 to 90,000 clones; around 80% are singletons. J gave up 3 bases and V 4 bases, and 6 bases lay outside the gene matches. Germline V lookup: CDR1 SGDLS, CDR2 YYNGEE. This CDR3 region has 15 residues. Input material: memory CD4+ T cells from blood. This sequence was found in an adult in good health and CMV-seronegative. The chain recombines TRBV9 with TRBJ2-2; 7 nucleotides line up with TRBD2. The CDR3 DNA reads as TGTGCCAGCAGCCCTTGGGGGGGGGACACCGGGGAGCTGTTTTTT. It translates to CASSPWGGDTGELFF.